This T cell receptor beta chain stems from a study of T cells after yellow fever vaccination. Study in general: SMART-Seq v4 Ultra Low Input served to prepare low-cell-number fractions.

The CDR3 is 15 residues long. Germline assignment: CDR1 SGHRS and CDR2 YFSETQ. The junction had 8 bases not matched to a gene; V was cut back by 1 base and J by 5 bases. For TCR, cDNA came from 5'RACE template switching, which added a universal primer site and UMIs. One entry per CDR3 protein results from TCRdb running MiXCR on the 5' RACE reads. Among 620,000 or so distinct CDR3 sequences listed, 9% to 15% were seen once. In regard to this clonotype: The antigen is not known.

Study results and caveats: Among primary-vaccination clones, most reappeared after the booster, at approximately 96% for CD4 and approximately 90% for CD8.

The V gene is TRBV5-1, the J gene TRBJ2-7; 8 nucleotides match TRBD1. This sequence originates from a young man who received the YFV17D yellow fever vaccine. This specimen was PBMCs, taken on the day of the yellow fever booster vaccination. DNA for the CDR3: TGCGCCAGCAGCTTGACAAGTACAGGGGGGAACGAGCAGTACTTC. Its translation: CASSLTSTGGNEQYF. The full variable domain, completed using reference TRBV5-1 and TRBJ2-7, is KAGVTQTPRYLIKTRGQQVTLSCSPISGHRSVSWYQQTPGQGLQFLFEYFSETQRNKGNFPGRFSGRQFSNSRSEMNVSTLELGDSALYLCASSLTSTGGNEQYFGPGTRLTVT.